Included here is one T cell receptor beta chain sequence, with context. What it binds is not known. The data are from a study of vaccination effects on CD4 cells after COVID-19. Using immunoSEQ multiplex PCR, the repertoire was profiled, and TCRdb retains in-frame clones only, with some absent. The sample includes some 79,000 clones, around four fifths seen only once; the top ten take roughly 1.7%. Under the ViraFEST assay, PBMC were stimulated with viral peptide pools so that antigen-specific CD4+ T cells expanded. Sequencing was performed afterwards. Between days 9 and 10 of culture, CD4+ T cells were separated out. It was with about 10 IU/ml IL-2 and approximately 10 ug/ml peptides that a few million PBMC per well were cultured. The CDR3 runs to 11 residues. Per the germline V gene, CDR1 is SGHTA and CDR2 is FQGNSA. V was pared by 5 bases and J by 4 bases, with 5 bases between.

Sequenced here: CD4+ T cells from PBMCs cultured with HCoV-229E spike peptides, sampled before COVID-19 vaccination. This sequence originates from a human donor who received a COVID-19 vaccine. This chain uses TRBV7-2 with TRBJ2-5; D uncertain. CDR3 loop: CASSPVETQYF. CDR3 nucleotide sequence: TGTGCCAGCAGCCCAGTAGAGACCCAGTACTTC.